There are a few counts of the clone carrying this T cell receptor beta chain. Antigen specificity is unknown. The sample originates from a study of T cells in Graves' hyperthyroidism and ophthalmopathy. General study findings and limits: Blood samples included most of the expanded thyroid clonotypes exceeding 0.001.

Graves' hyperthyroidism without ophthalmopathy progression within 18 months was termed stable. TCR beta CDR3 regions were amplified from RNA transcripts. Using the HTBI primer set, a first-round RT-PCR was run on the TCR CDR3. One entry per CDR3 protein results from TCRdb running MiXCR on the multiplex PCR reads. The sample shows a few hundred thousand distinct CDR3 sequences, more than 15% of them seen only once. The V gene end was trimmed by 0 bases and the J gene end by 5 bases; junction bases not matched to a gene: 2. The CDR3 extends over 16 amino acids. Germline V gene lookup returns CDR1 MNHEY and CDR2 SVGEGT.

This receptor was taken from a woman younger than 45 with Graves' hyperthyroidism. The sequenced sample was blood. This chain joins TRBV6-2 or TRBV6-3 and TRBJ2-1; TRBD2 agrees at 12 bases. CDR3 residues: CASSYSGLAGDNEQFF. The CDR3 DNA sequence: TGTGCCAGCAGTTACTCGGGACTAGCGGGTGACAATGAGCAGTTCTTC.